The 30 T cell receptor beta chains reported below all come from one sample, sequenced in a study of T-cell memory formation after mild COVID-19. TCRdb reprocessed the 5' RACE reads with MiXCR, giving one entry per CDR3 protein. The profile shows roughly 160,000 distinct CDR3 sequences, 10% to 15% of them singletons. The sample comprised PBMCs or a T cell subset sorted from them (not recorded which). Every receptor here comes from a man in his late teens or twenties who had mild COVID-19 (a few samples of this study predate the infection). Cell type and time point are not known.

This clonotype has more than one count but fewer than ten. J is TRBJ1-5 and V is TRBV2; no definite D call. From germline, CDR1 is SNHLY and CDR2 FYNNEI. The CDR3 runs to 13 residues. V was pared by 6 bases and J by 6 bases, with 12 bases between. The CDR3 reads CASSLRGVQPQHF. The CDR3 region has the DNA TGTGCCAGCAGCCTGCGCGGGGTTCAGCCCCAGCATTTT.

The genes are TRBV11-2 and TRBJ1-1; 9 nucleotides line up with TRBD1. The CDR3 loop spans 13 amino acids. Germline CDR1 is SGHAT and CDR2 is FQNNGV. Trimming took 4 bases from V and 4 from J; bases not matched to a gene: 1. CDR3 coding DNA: TGTGCCAGCAGCTCGGACAGGGGCACTGAAGCTTTCTTT. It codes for CASSSDRGTEAFF. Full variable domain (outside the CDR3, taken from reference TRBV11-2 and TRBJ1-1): EAGVAQSPRYKIIEKRQSVAFWCNPISGHATLYWYQQILGQGPKLLIQFQNNGVVDDSQLPKDRFSAERLKGVDSTLKIQPAKLEDSAVYLCASSSDRGTEAFFGQGTRLTVV.

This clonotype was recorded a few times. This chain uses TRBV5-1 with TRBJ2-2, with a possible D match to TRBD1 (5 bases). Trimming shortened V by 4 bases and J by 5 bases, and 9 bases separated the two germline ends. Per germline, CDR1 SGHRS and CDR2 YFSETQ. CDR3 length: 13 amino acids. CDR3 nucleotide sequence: TGCGCCAGCAGCCAGACAGAGACCGGGGAGCTGTTTTTT. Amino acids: CASSQTETGELFF.

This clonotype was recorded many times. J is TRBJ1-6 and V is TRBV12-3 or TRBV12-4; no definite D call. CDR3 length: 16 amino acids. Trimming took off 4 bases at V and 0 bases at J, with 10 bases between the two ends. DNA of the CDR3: TGTGCCAGCAGTTCCGGCGGATTCTCCTATAATTCACCCCTCCACTTT. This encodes CASSSGGFSYNSPLHF.

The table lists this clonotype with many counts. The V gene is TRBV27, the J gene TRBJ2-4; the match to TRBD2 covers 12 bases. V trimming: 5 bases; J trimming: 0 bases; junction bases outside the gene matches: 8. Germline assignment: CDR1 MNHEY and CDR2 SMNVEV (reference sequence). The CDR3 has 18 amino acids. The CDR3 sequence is CASSKLAGGIIAKNIQYF. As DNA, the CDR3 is TGTGCCAGCAGTAAACTAGCGGGGGGCATAATAGCCAAAAACATTCAGTACTTC.

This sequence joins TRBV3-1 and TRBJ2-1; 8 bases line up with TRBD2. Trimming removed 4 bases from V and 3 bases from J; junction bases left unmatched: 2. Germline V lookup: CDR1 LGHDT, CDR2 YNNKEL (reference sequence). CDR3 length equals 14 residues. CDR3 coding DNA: TGTGCCAGCAGCCTAGCGGGGAACTACAATGAGCAGTTCTTC. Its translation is CASSLAGNYNEQFF.

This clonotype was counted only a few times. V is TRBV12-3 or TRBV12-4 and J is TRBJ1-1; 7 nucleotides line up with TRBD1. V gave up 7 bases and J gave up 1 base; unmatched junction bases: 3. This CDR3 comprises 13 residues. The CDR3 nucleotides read TGTGCCAGCACCCGACAGGGGAACACTGAAGCTTTCTTT. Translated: CASTRQGNTEAFF.

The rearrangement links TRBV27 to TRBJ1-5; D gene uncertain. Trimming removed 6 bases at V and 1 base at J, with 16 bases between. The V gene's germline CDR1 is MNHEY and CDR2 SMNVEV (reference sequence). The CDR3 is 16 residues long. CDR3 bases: TGTGCCAGCAGGCCCCGCTGGGGAGTAAGCAATCAGCCCCAGCATTTT. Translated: CASRPRWGVSNQPQHF.

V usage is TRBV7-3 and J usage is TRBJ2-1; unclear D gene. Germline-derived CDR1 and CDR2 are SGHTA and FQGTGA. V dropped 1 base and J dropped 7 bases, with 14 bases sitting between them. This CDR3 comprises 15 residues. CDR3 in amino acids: CASSLNVGQLNEQFF. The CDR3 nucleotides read TGTGCCAGCAGCTTAAATGTCGGTCAGTTGAATGAGCAGTTCTTC.

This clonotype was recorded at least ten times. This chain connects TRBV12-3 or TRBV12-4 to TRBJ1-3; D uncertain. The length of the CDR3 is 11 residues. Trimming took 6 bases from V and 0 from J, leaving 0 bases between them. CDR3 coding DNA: TGTGCCAGCAGCTCTGGAAACACCATATATTTT. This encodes CASSSGNTIYF.

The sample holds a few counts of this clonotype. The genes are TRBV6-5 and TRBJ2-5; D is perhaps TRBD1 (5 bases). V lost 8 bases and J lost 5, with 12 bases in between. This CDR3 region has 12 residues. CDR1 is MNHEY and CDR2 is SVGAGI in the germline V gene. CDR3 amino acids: CASRPAGETQYF. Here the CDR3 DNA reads TGTGCCAGCCGACCTGCAGGGGAGACCCAGTACTTC.

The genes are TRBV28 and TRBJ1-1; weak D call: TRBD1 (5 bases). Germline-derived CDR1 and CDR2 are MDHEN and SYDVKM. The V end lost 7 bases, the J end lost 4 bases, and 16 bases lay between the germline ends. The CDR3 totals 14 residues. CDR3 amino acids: CASKAGQPGTEAFF. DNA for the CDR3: TGTGCCAGCAAGGCGGGGCAGCCCGGCACTGAAGCTTTCTTT.

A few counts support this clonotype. CDR3 DNA sequence: TGTGCCACCAGTGATTTCGTCAGGGGACGGGGGGAGACCCAGTACTTC. Amino acids: CATSDFVRGRGETQYF. The chain is built from TRBV24-1 and TRBJ2-5; perhaps D is TRBD1 or TRBD2 (6 bases each). Germline CDR1 is KGHDR and CDR2 is SFDVKD. The CDR3 has 16 residues. Trimming removed 1 base at V and 5 bases at J, with 16 bases between.

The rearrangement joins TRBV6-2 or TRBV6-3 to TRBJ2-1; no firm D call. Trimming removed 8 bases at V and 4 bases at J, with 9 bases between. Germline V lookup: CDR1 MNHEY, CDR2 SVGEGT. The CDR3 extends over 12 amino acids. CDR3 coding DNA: TGTGCCAGCCGGACGGATTACAATGAGCAGTTCTTC. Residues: CASRTDYNEQFF.

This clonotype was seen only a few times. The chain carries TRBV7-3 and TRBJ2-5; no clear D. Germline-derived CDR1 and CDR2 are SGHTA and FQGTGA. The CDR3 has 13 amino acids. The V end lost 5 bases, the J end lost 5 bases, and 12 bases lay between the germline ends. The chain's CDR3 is CASSPIDGETQYF. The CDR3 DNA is TGTGCCAGCAGCCCCATAGACGGGGAGACCCAGTACTTC.

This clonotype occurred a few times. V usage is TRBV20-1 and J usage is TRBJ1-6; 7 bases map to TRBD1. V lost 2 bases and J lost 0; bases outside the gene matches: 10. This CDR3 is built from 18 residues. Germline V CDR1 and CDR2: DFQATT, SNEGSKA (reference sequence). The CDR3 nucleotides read TGCAGTGCTAGACTTCGGACAGGCCAACCCTCCTATAATTCACCCCTCCACTTT. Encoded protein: CSARLRTGQPSYNSPLHF.

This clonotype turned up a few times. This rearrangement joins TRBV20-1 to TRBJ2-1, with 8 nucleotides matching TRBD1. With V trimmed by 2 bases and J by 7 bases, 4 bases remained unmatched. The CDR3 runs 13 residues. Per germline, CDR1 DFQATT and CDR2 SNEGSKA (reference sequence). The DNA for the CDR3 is TGCAGTGCTAGAAGACAGGGGAGGAATGAGCAGTTCTTC. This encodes CSARRQGRNEQFF.

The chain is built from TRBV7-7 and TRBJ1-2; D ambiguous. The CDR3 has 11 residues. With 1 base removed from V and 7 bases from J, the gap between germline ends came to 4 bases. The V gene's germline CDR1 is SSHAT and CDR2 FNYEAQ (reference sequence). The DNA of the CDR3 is TGTGCCAGCAGCTTAGATCCTGGCTACACCTTC. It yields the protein CASSLDPGYTF.

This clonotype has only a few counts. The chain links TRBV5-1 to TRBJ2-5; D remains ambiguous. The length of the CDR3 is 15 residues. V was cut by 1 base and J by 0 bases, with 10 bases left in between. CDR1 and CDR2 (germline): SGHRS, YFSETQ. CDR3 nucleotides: TGCGCCAGCAGCTTGATTGGAGCGAACCAAGAGACCCAGTACTTC. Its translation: CASSLIGANQETQYF.

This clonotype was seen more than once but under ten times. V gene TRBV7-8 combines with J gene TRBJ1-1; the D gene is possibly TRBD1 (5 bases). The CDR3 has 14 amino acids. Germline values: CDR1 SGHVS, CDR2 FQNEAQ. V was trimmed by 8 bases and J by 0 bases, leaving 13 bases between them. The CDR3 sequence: CASSPVRVNTEAFF. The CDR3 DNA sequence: TGTGCCAGCTCCCCCGTCAGGGTGAACACTGAAGCTTTCTTT.

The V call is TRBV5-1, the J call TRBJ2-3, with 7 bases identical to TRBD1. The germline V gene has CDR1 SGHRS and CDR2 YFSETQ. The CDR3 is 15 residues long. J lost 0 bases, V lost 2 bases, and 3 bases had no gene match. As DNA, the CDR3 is TGCGCCAGCAGCTTAATGGGACAGAGCACAGATACGCAGTATTTT. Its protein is CASSLMGQSTDTQYF.

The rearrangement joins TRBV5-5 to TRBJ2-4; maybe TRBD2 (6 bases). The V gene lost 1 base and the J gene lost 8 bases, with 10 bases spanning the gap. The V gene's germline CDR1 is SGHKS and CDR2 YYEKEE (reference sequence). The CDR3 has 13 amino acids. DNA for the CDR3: TGTGCCAGCAGCTTGCAGGGACTGGACATTCAGTACTTC. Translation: CASSLQGLDIQYF.

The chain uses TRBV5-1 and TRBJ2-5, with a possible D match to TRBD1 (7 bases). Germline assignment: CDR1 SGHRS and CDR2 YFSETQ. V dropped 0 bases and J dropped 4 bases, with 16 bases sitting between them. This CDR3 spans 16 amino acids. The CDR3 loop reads CASSLGFAQGGETQYF. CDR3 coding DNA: TGCGCCAGCAGCTTGGGCTTTGCGCAGGGGGGAGAGACCCAGTACTTC.

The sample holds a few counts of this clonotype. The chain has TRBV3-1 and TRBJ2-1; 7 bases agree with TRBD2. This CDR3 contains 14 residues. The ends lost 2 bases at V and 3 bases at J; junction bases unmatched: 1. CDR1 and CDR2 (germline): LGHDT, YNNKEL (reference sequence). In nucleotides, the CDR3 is TGTGCCAGCAGCCAAAGGACTAGCTACAATGAGCAGTTCTTC. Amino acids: CASSQRTSYNEQFF.

CDR3 region: CASSAPGGTDTQYF. CDR3 DNA: TGTGCCAGCAGCGCGCCCGGGGGAACAGATACGCAGTATTTT. The chain joins TRBV9 to TRBJ2-3, with D possibly TRBD2 on 6 matching bases. Germline V gives CDR1 SGDLS, CDR2 YYNGEE. The CDR3 is made up of 14 amino acids. The V gene lost 3 bases and the J gene lost 3 bases, with 11 bases spanning the gap.

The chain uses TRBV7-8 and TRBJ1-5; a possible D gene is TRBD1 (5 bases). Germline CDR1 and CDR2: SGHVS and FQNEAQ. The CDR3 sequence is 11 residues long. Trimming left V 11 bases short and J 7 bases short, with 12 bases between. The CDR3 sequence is CAAGGNQPQHF. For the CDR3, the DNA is TGTGCCGCGGGGGGTAACCAGCCCCAGCATTTT. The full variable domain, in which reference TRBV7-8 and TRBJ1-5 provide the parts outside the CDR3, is GAGVSQSPRYKVAKRGQDVALRCDPISGHVSLFWYQQALGQGPEFLTYFQNEAQLDKSGLPSDRFFAERPEGSVSTLKIQRTQQEDSAVYLCAAGGNQPQHFGDGTRLSIL.

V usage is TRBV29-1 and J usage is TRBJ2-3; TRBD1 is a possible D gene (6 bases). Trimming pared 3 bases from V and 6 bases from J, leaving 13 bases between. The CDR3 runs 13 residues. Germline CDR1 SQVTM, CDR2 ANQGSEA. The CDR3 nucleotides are TGCAGCGTTGATCGTACAGGGAAGGATACGCAGTATTTT. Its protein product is CSVDRTGKDTQYF.

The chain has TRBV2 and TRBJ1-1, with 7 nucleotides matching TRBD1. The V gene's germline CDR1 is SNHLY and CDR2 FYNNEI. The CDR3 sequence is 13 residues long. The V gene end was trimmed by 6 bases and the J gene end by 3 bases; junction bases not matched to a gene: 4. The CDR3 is CASRPTGDTEAFF. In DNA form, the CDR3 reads TGTGCCAGCAGACCTACAGGGGACACTGAAGCTTTCTTT.

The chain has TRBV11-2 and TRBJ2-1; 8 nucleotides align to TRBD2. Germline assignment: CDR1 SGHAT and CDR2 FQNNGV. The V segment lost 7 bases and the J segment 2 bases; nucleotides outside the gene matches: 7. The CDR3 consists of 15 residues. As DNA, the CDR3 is TGTGCCAGCACCCGAGGAGCGGGGGCCTACAATGAGCAGTTCTTC. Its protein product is CASTRGAGAYNEQFF.

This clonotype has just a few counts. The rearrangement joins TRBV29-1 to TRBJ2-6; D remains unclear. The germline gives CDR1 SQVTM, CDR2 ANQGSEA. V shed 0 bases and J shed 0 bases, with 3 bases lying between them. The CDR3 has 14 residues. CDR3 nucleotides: TGCAGCGTTGAAGATGTCTCTGGGGCCAACGTCCTGACTTTC. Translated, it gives CSVEDVSGANVLTF.